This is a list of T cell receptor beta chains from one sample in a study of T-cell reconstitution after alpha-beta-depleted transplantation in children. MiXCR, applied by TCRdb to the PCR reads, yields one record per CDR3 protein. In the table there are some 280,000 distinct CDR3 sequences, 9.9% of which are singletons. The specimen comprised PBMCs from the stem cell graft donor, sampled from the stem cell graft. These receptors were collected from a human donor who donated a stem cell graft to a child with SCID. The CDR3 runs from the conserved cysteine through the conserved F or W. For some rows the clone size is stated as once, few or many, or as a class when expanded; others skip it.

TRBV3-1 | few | CASSQASSGGTDTQYF
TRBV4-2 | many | CASSQGSSADTQYF
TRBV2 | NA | CASSEAPLGVGEQYF
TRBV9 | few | CASSVGTSADQPQHF
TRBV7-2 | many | CASTPGVGSGELFF
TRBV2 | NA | CASRATALDYGYTF
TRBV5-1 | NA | CASSLGPNTDTQYF
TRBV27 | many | CASSLSGVTEAFF
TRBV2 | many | CASRKRGNTGELFF
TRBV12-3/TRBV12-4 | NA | CASSLWVSGNQPQHF
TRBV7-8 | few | CASSLNQGFEQYF
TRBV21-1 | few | CASSKVATGPAEAFF
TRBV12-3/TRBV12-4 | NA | CASSAGDGLYEQYF
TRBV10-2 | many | CASSESVNEQFF
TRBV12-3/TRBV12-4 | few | CASSLSASEQYF
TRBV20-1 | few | CSARDYRTAVHEQFF
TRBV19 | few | CASSALRGGEQYF
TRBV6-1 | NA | CASSEARAGGPTDTQYF
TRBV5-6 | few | CASSRNSGETQYF
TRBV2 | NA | CASSEWQELGVRIEQFF
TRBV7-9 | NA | CARTIAGVTGELFF
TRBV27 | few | CASSLSRRGDEQYF
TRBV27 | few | CASSPSGGAREQFF
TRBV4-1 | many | CASSHDRGVNEQFF
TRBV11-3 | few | CASSSQTYNEQFF
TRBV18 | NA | CANAKGGLTDTQYF
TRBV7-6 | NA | CASSLKDSTYEQYF
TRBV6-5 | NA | CASSYSGGGDEKLFF
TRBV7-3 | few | CASSEGVKTENTIYF
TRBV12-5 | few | CASGLVVGQGAYGYTF
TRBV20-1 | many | CSTSRGLQETQYF
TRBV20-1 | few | CSASSSNQPQHF
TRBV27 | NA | CASSYLVSGGNTEAFF
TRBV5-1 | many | CASSLAPRGQETQYF
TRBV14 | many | CASSQGAYTGELFF
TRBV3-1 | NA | CASSQPTSGGAVGELFF
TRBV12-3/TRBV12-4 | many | CASSSGGYGYTF
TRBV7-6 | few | CASSWGADYEQYF